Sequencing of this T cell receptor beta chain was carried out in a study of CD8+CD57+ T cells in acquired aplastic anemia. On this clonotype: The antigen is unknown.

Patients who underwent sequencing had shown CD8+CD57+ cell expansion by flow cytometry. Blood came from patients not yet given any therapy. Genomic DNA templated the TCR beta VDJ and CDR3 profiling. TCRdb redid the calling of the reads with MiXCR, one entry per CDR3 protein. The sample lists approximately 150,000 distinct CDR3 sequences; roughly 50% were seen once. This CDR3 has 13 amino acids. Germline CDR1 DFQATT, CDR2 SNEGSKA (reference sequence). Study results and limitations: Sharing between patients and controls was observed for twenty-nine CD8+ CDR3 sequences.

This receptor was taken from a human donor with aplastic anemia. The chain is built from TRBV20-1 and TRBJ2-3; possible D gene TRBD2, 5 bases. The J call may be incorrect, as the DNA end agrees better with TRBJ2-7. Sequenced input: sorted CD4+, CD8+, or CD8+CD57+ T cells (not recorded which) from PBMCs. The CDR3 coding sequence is TGCAGTGCTAGACGGGGAGAGGAATACGAGCAGTACGTC. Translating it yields CSARRGEEYEQYV.